This T cell receptor beta chain comes out of a study of T cell responses to AZD1222 COVID-19 vaccine. Here immunoSEQ multiplex PCR was the method, and the copy in TCRdb shows in-frame clones only, minus some. The sample holds about 92,000 clones; roughly 90% are singletons and the top ten take about 26%. The material sequenced was peripheral blood, taken on day 0 of AZD1222 vaccination. The TCR comes from an adult in good health.

The CDR3 is CASSAYRGRISTDTQYF. The CDR3 DNA sequence: TGTGCCAGTAGTGCTTACAGGGGGAGGATTAGCACAGATACGCAGTATTTT. This sequence joins TRBV19 and TRBJ2-3, with 8 bases matching TRBD1. With V trimmed by 5 bases and J by 0 bases, 10 bases remained unmatched. CDR3 size: 17 residues. Germline V CDR1 and CDR2: LNHDA, SQIVND (reference sequence).